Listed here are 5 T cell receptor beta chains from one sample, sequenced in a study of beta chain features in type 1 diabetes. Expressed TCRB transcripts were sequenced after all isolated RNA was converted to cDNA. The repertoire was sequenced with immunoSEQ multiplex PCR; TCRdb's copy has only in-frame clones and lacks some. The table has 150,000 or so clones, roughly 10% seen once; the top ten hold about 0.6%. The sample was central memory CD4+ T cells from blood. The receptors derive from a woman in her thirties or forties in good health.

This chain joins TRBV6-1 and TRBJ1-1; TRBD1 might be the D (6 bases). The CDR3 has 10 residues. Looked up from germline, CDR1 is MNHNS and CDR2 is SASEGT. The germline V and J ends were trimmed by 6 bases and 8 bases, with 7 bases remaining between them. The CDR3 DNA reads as TGTGCCAGCAGGGACAGCGAAGCTTTCTTT. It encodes CASRDSEAFF.

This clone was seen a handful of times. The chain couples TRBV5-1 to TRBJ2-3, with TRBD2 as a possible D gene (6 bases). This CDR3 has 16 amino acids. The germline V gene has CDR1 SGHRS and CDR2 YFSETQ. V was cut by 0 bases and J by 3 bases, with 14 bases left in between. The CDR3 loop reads CASSLEGRQGTDTQYF. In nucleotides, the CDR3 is TGCGCCAGCAGCTTGGAAGGGAGGCAGGGTACAGATACGCAGTATTTT.

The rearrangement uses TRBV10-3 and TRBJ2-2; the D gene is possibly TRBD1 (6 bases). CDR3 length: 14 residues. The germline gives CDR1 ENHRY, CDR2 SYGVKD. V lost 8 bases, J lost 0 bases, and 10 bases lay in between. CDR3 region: CAIHGQSNTGELFF. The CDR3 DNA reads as TGTGCCATCCACGGACAGTCGAACACCGGGGAGCTGTTTTTT.

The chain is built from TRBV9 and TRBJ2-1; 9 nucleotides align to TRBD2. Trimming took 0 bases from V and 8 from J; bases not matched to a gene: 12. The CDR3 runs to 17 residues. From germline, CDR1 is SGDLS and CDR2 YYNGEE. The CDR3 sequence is CASSVGQGLAIFDEQFF. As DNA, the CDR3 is TGTGCCAGCAGCGTAGGTCAAGGACTAGCGATATTCGATGAGCAGTTCTTC.

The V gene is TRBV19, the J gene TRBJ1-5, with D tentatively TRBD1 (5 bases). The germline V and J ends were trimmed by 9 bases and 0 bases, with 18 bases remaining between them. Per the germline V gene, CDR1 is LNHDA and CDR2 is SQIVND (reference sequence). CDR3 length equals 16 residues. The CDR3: CASDRGAGYSNQPQHF. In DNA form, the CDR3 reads TGTGCCAGCGATAGAGGGGCGGGATATAGCAATCAGCCCCAGCATTTT.